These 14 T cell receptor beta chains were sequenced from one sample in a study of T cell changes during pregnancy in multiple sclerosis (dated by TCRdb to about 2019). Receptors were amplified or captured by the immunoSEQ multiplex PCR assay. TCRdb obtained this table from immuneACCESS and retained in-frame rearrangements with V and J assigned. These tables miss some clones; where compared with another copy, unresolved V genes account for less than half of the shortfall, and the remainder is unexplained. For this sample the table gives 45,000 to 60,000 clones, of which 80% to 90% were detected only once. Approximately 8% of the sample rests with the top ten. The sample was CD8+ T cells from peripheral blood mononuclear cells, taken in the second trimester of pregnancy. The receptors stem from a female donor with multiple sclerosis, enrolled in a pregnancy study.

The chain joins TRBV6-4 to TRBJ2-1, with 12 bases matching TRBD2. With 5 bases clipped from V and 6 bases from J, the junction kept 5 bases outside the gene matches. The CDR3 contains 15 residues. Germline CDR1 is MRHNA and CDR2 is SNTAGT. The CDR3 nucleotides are TGTGCCAGCAGTCAACTAGCGGGGGGAAGCAATGAGCAGTTCTTC. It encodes CASSQLAGGSNEQFF.

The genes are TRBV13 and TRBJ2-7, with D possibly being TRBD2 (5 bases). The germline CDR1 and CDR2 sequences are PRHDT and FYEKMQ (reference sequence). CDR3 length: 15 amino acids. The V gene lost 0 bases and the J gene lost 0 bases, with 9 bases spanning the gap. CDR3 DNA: TGTGCCAGCAGCTTAGGGCGCGGGCGCTCCTACGAGCAGTACTTC. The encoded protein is CASSLGRGRSYEQYF. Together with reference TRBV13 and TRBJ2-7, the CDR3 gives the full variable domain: AAGVIQSPRHLIKEKRETATLKCYPIPRHDTVYWYQQGPGQDPQFLISFYEKMQSDKGSIPDRFSAQQFSDYHSELNMSSLELGDSALYFCASSLGRGRSYEQYFGPGTRLTVT.

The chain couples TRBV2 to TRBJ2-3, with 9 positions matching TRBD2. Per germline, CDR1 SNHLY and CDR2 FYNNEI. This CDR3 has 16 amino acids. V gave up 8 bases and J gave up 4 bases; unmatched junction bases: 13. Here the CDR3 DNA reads TGTGCCAGCCCCCCCGGGGGTAGCGGGGGCGCAGATACGCAGTATTTT. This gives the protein CASPPGGSGGADTQYF.

CDR3 DNA: TGCGCCAGCAGCTTCAAGCCGGGACAGGGGGCCTACAATGAGCAGTTCTTC. Its translation: CASSFKPGQGAYNEQFF. The rearrangement uses TRBV5-1 and TRBJ2-1; 11 nucleotides align to TRBD1. The CDR3 is made up of 17 amino acids. V trimming: 2 bases; J trimming: 2 bases; junction bases outside the gene matches: 6. CDR1 is SGHRS and CDR2 is YFSETQ in the germline V gene.

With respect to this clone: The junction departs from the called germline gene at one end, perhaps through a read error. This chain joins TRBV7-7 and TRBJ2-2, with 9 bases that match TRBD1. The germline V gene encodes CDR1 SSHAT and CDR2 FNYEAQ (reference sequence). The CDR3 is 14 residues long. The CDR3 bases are TGTGCTAGCAGCTCACGACAGGGGGCCGGGGAGCTGTTTTTT. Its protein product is CASSSRQGAGELFF.

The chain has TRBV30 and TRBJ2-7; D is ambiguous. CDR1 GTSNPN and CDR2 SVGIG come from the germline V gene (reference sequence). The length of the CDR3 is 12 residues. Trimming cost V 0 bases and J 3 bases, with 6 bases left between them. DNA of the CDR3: TGTGCCTGGAGTGTTGTGAGCTACGAGCAGTACTTC. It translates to CAWSVVSYEQYF.

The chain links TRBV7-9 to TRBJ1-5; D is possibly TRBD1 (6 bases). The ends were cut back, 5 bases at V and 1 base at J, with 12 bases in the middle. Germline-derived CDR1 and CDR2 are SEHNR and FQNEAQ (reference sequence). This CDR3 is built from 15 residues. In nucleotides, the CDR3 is TGTGCCAGCAGCCCAATACAGGGCAGCAATCAGCCCCAGCATTTT. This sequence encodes CASSPIQGSNQPQHF.

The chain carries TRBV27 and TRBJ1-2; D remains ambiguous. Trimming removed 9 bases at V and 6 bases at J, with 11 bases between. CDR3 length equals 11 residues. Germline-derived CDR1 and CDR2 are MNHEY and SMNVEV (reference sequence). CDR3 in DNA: TGTGCCAGTGGGCCGAGAGATGGCTACACCTTC. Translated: CASGPRDGYTF.

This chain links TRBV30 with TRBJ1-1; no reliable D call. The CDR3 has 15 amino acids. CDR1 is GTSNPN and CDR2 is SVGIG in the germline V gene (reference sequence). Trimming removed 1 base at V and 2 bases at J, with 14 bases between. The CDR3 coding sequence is TGTGCCTGGAGTGAAGGGCTTGAGGGAAACACTGAAGCTTTCTTT. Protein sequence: CAWSEGLEGNTEAFF.

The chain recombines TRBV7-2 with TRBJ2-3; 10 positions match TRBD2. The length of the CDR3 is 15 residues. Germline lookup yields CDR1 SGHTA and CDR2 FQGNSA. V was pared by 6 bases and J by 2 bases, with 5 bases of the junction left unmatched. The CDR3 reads CASRIAGGHTDTQYF. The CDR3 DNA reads TGTGCCAGCAGAATAGCGGGGGGACACACAGATACGCAGTATTTT. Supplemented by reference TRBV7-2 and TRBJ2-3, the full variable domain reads GAGVSQSPSNKVTEKGKDVELRCDPISGHTALYWYRQSLGQGLEFLIYFQGNSAPDKSGLPSDRFSAERTGGSVSTLTIQRTQQEDSAVYLCASRIAGGHTDTQYFGPGTRLTVL.

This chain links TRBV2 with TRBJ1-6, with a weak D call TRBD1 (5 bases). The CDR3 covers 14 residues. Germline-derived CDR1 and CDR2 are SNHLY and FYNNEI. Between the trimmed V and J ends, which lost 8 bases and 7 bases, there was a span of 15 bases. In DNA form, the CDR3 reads TGTGCCAGCGTTTCCGACAGCTTGAATTCACCCCTCCACTTT. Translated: CASVSDSLNSPLHF.

The DNA for the CDR3 is TGCGCCAGCAGCCAAATTACGGGAGGGCCGGACGAGCAGTACTTC. This gives the protein CASSQITGGPDEQYF. The rearrangement uses TRBV4-1 and TRBJ2-7; 8 bases align to TRBD2. J gave up 5 bases and V 2 bases, and 8 bases lay outside the gene matches. Germline V CDR1 and CDR2: MGHRA, YSYEKL. The CDR3 runs to 15 residues.

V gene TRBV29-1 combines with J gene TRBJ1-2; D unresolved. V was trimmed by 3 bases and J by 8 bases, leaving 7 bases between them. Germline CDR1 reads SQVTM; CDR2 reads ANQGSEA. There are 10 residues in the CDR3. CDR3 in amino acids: CSVEAPGYTF. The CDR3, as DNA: TGCAGCGTTGAGGCCCCCGGCTACACCTTC. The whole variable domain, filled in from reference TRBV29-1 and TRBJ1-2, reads SAVISQKPSRDICQRGTSLTIQCQVDSQVTMMFWYRQQPGQSLTLIATANQGSEATYESGFVIDKFPISRPNLTFSTLTVSNMSPEDSSIYLCSVEAPGYTFGSGTRLTVV.

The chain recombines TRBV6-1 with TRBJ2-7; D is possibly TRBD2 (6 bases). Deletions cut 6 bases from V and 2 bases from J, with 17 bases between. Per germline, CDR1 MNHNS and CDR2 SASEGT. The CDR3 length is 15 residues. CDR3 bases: TGTGCCAGCAGAGGGCCGGGACTCCTAGCCTACGAGCAGTACTTC. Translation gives CASRGPGLLAYEQYF.